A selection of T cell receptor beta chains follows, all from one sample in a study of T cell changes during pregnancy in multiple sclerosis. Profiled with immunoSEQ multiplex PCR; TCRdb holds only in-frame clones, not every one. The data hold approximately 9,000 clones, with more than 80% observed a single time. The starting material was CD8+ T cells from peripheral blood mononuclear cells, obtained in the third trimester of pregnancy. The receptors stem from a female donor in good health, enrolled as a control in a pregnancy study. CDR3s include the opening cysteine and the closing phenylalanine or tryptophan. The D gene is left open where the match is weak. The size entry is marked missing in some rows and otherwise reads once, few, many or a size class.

TGTGCCAGCAGTTTAGGCCCCTCTGGAAACACCATATATTTT | CASSLGPSGNTIYF | TRBJ1-3 | once | . | TRBV27
TGTGCCAGCAGCTTTACAGGGAACACTGAAGCTTTCTTT | CASSFTGNTEAFF | TRBJ1-1 | few | . | TRBV14
TGTGCCAGCAGCGAACCGTTTAGCGGGAGGGGCACAGATACGCAGTATTTT | CASSEPFSGRGTDTQYF | TRBJ2-3 | . | TRBD2 | TRBV2
TGCAGCGTTGAAGCAGGGGGAGATCAGCCCCAGCATTTT | CSVEAGGDQPQHF | TRBJ1-5 | . | TRBD1 | TRBV29-1
TGTGCCAGCGCTCCCGGGGGGAGTTTAGTTCGAAATACGCAGTATTTT | CASAPGGSLVRNTQYF | TRBJ2-3 | . | TRBD2 | TRBV5-4
TGTGCCAGCAGCTTGGCTAGCGGGGGTCCGGCAGATACGCAGTATTTT | CASSLASGGPADTQYF | TRBJ2-3 | once | TRBD2 | TRBV7-2
TGCGCCAGCAGCCCGCGGATCCAAGAGACCCAGTACTTC | CASSPRIQETQYF | TRBJ2-5 | . | . | TRBV5-1
TGTGCCAGTAGTACTCCAGGGGTGAACACTGAAGCTTTCTTT | CASSTPGVNTEAFF | TRBJ1-1 | . | . | TRBV19
TGTGCCAGCAGTGAAGCCCGAGTCTCCTACAATGAGCAGTTCTTC | CASSEARVSYNEQFF | TRBJ2-1 | . | . | TRBV6-1
TGTGCCAGTAGTATAGGTGATACTAGCGGACACAATGAGCAGTTCTTC | CASSIGDTSGHNEQFF | TRBJ2-1 | . | TRBD2 | TRBV19
TGTGCCAGCAGTGACCAACAGGGGGGAGCCGGGGAGCTGTTTTTT | CASSDQQGGAGELFF | TRBJ2-2 | . | TRBD1 | TRBV6-4
TGTGCCAGCAGTACCGAGGCCACAGATACGCAGTATTTT | CASSTEATDTQYF | TRBJ2-3 | few | . | TRBV6-4
TGTGCCAGCAGCCTACAGGGAACTAATGAAAAACTGTTTTTT | CASSLQGTNEKLFF | TRBJ1-4 | few | . | TRBV11-1
TGTGCCAGCAGCGCCGGGGTTAACACTGAAGCTTTCTTT | CASSAGVNTEAFF | TRBJ1-1 | . | . | TRBV9
TGTGCCAGCAGTTCCATAGCGGGGGGAACAGATACGCAGTATTTT | CASSSIAGGTDTQYF | TRBJ2-3 | . | TRBD2 | TRBV27
TGTGCCAGCAGTTATAGACAGGCCAACACAGATACGCAGTATTTT | CASSYRQANTDTQYF | TRBJ2-3 | . | . | TRBV13
TGTGCCAGCAGCTTCGGGGCCTACAATGAGCAGTTCTTC | CASSFGAYNEQFF | TRBJ2-1 | . | . | TRBV7-6
TGTGCCAGCAGCTTAGTAGGTGCGGGTTTCGAGGACGGGGAGCTGTTTTTT | CASSLVGAGFEDGELFF | TRBJ2-2 | . | . | TRBV7-2
TGTGCCACCAGCAGAGAGGGAGATATGGGCAATCAGCCCCAGCATTTT | CATSREGDMGNQPQHF | TRBJ1-5 | once | . | TRBV15
TGTGCCTGGGATCCGGGACAGGGGGTTTTAGATCAGCCCCAGCATTTT | CAWDPGQGVLDQPQHF | TRBJ1-5 | . | TRBD1 | TRBV30
TGTGCCAGTAGTGTATTCGGGGAAAACACTGAAGCTTTCTTT | CASSVFGENTEAFF | TRBJ1-1 | . | . | TRBV19
TGCAGCGTTGAGGGCCGGGAGGTGAACACTGAAGCTTTCTTT | CSVEGREVNTEAFF | TRBJ1-1 | once | . | TRBV29-1
TGTGCCACCAGCAGGCAACCAGGGGCCTCTGGGGCCAACGTCCTGACTTTC | CATSRQPGASGANVLTF | TRBJ2-6 | medium-sized | . | TRBV15
TGCGCCAGCAGCCAAGATGGGGGGGGTGAGACCCAGTACTTC | CASSQDGGGETQYF | TRBJ2-5 | once | TRBD2 | TRBV4-1
TGTGCCAGCACATGGACTAGCGGGCGGACGCAGTATTTT | CASTWTSGRTQYF | TRBJ2-3 | . | TRBD2 | TRBV2
TGCAGCGTCCCGAGGGGGATTGGATACGAGCAGTACTTC | CSVPRGIGYEQYF | TRBJ2-7 | . | . | TRBV29-1
TGCGCCAGCAGCCAAGATCGGGCAGGGGGCTCGAACACCGGGGAGCTGTTTTTT | CASSQDRAGGSNTGELFF | TRBJ2-2 | . | TRBD1 | TRBV4-1
TGTGCCAGCATAGCGGCGGACGTTATGGGCTACACCTTC | CASIAADVMGYTF | TRBJ1-2 | few | . | TRBV6-1
TGTGCCACCAGCAGAGATACGGGCGGGGCTAGCACAGATACGCAGTATTTT | CATSRDTGGASTDTQYF | TRBJ2-3 | . | . | TRBV15
TGTGCCAGCAGTGGTCTTCCGGGACAGGGGTTCGATGAGCAGTTCTTC | CASSGLPGQGFDEQFF | TRBJ2-1 | few | TRBD1 | TRBV6-1
TGCGCCAGCAGCCAAAGGGTCGGGAGGGATCGTACAGATACGCAGTATTTT | CASSQRVGRDRTDTQYF | TRBJ2-3 | . | TRBD2 | TRBV4-1
TGTGCCAGCAGTGAAAGTTTAGAAGCTGGAAACACCATATATTTT | CASSESLEAGNTIYF | TRBJ1-3 | once | . | TRBV6-1
TGTGCCAGCAGCTTAGCGGGAGGGAAAGGGGCCAACGTCCTGACTTTC | CASSLAGGKGANVLTF | TRBJ2-6 | . | TRBD2 | TRBV7-6
TGTGCCAGCATCCGGGGGGGCGGGAACACCGGGGAGCTGTTTTTT | CASIRGGGNTGELFF | TRBJ2-2 | few | TRBD2 | TRBV7-8
TGTGCCAGCAGCGAACCAAGCCATGAGCAGTTCTTC | CASSEPSHEQFF | TRBJ2-1 | once | . | TRBV7-2
TGTGCCAGCTCACCTACTACCGGGGGGGCCACCGGAGAGACCCAGTACTTC | CASSPTTGGATGETQYF | TRBJ2-5 | . | TRBD2 | TRBV18
TGCAGCGTCGAAGCCAGCAGCGGGGGGCCTTCCTACAATGAGCAGTTCTTC | CSVEASSGGPSYNEQFF | TRBJ2-1 | once | TRBD2 | TRBV29-1
TGTGCCTGGAGTGCACTGTCAGGAGGGCCTAATGAAAAACTGTTTTTT | CAWSALSGGPNEKLFF | TRBJ1-4 | . | . | TRBV30
TGCGCCAGCAGCCCGATGACAGGGGAAGGCTACACCTTC | CASSPMTGEGYTF | TRBJ1-2 | . | TRBD1 | TRBV4-1
TGTGCCAGCAGTTTCAGGGGGGCGCCCTACAATGAGCAGTTCTTC | CASSFRGAPYNEQFF | TRBJ2-1 | . | . | TRBV6-4
TGTGCCACCAGCAGAGCGGAGACCCGGGACATAGAGATATATGGCTACACCTTC | CATSRAETRDIEIYGYTF | TRBJ1-2 | few | . | TRBV15
TGCAGCGTTGAAGATCGGTTTGCGGCGGGAGGGAACTCCTACGAGCAGTACTTC | CSVEDRFAAGGNSYEQYF | TRBJ2-7 | . | TRBD2 | TRBV29-1
TGTGCCAGCAGTTACGGGGGAGGGGAGACCCAGTACTTC | CASSYGGGETQYF | TRBJ2-5 | . | TRBD2 | TRBV6-5